Following are 22 T cell receptor beta chains from one sample sequenced in a study of blood T cell repertoires in COVID-19. Libraries were prepared by immunoSEQ multiplex PCR; TCRdb keeps only in-frame clonotypes and omits some of them. The data show 150,000 or so clones, just under 85% seen once. The sequenced material came from peripheral blood. The receptors were sampled from a woman aged 60 to 75 with acute or convalescent COVID-19.

This clone was recorded a few times. The V call is TRBV18, the J call TRBJ1-1; 10 bases match TRBD1. V lost 4 bases, J lost 6 bases, and 8 bases stayed unmatched. In germline, CDR1 is KGHSH, CDR2 LQKENI. CDR3 size: 15 residues. The CDR3 DNA sequence: TGTGCCAGCTCACTTGGTCGACAGGGGGCCCCTGAAGCTTTCTTT. Translating gives CASSLGRQGAPEAFF.

This clone was detected a few times. J is TRBJ1-5 and V is TRBV7-9, with D maybe TRBD1 (6 bases). Trimming pared 1 base from V and 9 bases from J, leaving 19 bases between. The CDR3 is 16 residues long. The germline V gene encodes CDR1 SEHNR and CDR2 FQNEAQ (reference sequence). CDR3 sequence: CASSLGSGGPGGPQHF. The CDR3 nucleotides are TGTGCCAGCAGCTTAGGGTCGGGGGGCCCGGGTGGGCCCCAGCATTTT. The full variable domain, rest sourced from reference TRBV7-9 and TRBJ1-5, is DTGVSQNPRHKITKRGQNVTFRCDPISEHNRLYWYRQTLGQGPEFLTYFQNEAQLEKSRLLSDRFSAERPKGSFSTLEIQRTEQGDSAMYLCASSLGSGGPGGPQHFGDGTRLSIL.

Concerning this clone itself: The junction does not match germline at one end; this may be a read error. V usage is TRBV4-1 and J usage is TRBJ1-5; the match to TRBD1 covers 7 bases. This CDR3 spans 15 amino acids. Germline-derived CDR1 and CDR2 are MGHRA and YSYEKL. The chain's CDR3 is CASSTRQGRNQPQHF. The CDR3 nucleotides read TGCGCCAGCAGCACCCGACAGGGACGCAACCAGCCCCAGCATTTT.

The V call is TRBV11-2, the J call TRBJ1-3; D is undetermined. V shed 0 bases and J shed 3 bases, with 12 bases lying between them. Germline-derived CDR1 and CDR2 are SGHAT and FQNNGV. There are 16 residues in the CDR3. The CDR3 here is CASSLEIPGRGNTIYF. The DNA of the CDR3 is TGTGCCAGCAGCTTAGAAATCCCTGGGCGTGGAAACACCATATATTTT.

The chain couples TRBV5-5 to TRBJ1-4; D gene unclear. V lost 2 bases and J lost 8, with 7 bases in between. Germline V lookup: CDR1 SGHKS, CDR2 YYEKEE (reference sequence). The CDR3 loop spans 12 amino acids. The CDR3 DNA reads TGTGCCAGCAGCTTAGGAGGGGAAAAACTGTTTTTT. Protein: CASSLGGEKLFF.

Many counts were recorded for this clone. V is TRBV5-4 and J is TRBJ1-2; 11 bases are a match to TRBD1. V trimming: 2 bases; J trimming: 2 bases; junction bases outside the gene matches: 2. Germline CDR1 SGHNT, CDR2 YYREEE (reference sequence). The CDR3 has 15 residues. The CDR3 DNA is TGTGCCAGCAGCTTCCGGGACAGGGGGAACTATGGCTACACCTTC. Protein sequence: CASSFRDRGNYGYTF. Filled out from reference TRBV5-4 and TRBJ1-2, the complete variable domain reads ETGVTQSPTHLIKTRGQQVTLRCSSQSGHNTVSWYQQALGQGPQFIFQYYREEENGRGNFPPRFSGLQFPNYSSELNVNALELDDSALYLCASSFRDRGNYGYTFGSGTRLTVV.

This chain joins TRBV27 and TRBJ2-7, with 11 bases identical to TRBD1. The CDR3 has 14 amino acids. Per germline, CDR1 MNHEY and CDR2 SMNVEV (reference sequence). Unmatched junction bases numbered 6, after V lost 7 bases and J lost 4 bases. CDR3 sequence (DNA): TGTGCCAGCAAGGGACAGGGGGAATGGTACGAGCAGTACTTC. Protein: CASKGQGEWYEQYF.

Concerning this clone itself: One junction end does not reproduce the germline sequence, and a read error may be involved. The V and J genes are TRBV7-7 and TRBJ2-1; D uncertain. CDR3 length: 16 residues. Per the germline V gene, CDR1 is SSHAT and CDR2 is FNYEAQ (reference sequence). The CDR3 nucleotides are TGTGCTAGCAGCTTCCAACACCCAACAGTATACAATGAGCAGTTCTTC. As protein: CASSFQHPTVYNEQFF. Together with reference TRBV7-7 and TRBJ2-1, the CDR3 gives the full variable domain: GAGVSQSPRYKVTKRGQDVTLRCDPISSHATLYWYQQALGQGPEFLTYFNYEAQPDKSGLPSDRFSAERPEGSISTLTIQRTEQRDSAMYRCASSFQHPTVYNEQFFGPGTRLTVL.

This chain uses TRBV28 with TRBJ1-3; D might be TRBD1 (5 bases). There are 15 residues in the CDR3. Looked up from germline, CDR1 is MDHEN and CDR2 is SYDVKM. V lost 7 bases and J 0 bases, leaving 13 bases between the germline ends. This chain's CDR3 is CASTGGGTSGNTIYF. DNA for the CDR3: TGTGCCAGCACCGGCGGGGGGACCTCTGGAAACACCATATATTTT.

In nucleotides, the CDR3 is TGTGCCATCAACGACAGGCCGGCTCTGGATGAAGCTTTCTTT. It encodes CAINDRPALDEAFF. The rearrangement joins TRBV10-3 to TRBJ1-1; a possible D gene is TRBD1 (6 bases). V shed 7 bases and J shed 7 bases, with 19 bases lying between them. The CDR3 has 14 amino acids. Germline-derived CDR1 and CDR2 are ENHRY and SYGVKD.

This clone was picked up a small number of times. The chain employs TRBV10-1 and TRBJ1-3, with D possibly matching TRBD1 (5 bases). In germline, CDR1 is WNHNN, CDR2 SYGVQD (reference sequence). Trimming removed 6 bases from V and 1 base from J, with 10 bases in between. The CDR3 contains 14 residues. This chain's CDR3 is CASSPGGSGNTIYF. The CDR3 DNA reads TGCGCCAGCAGCCCCGGGGGGTCTGGAAACACCATATATTTT.

The J gene is TRBJ2-2, the V gene TRBV7-6; 10 bases are shared with TRBD2. This CDR3 is 17 amino acids long. The ends lost 5 bases at V and 4 bases at J; junction bases unmatched: 10. Germline V gene lookup returns CDR1 SGHVS and CDR2 FNYEAQ. The CDR3 DNA is TGTGCCAGCAGCCCACTAGCGGGGATTGAGGTCACCGGGGAGCTGTTTTTT. Translation: CASSPLAGIEVTGELFF.

The chain is built from TRBV6-5 and TRBJ1-2; TRBD1 matches at 10 bases. V lost 5 bases and J lost 4; bases outside the gene matches: 1. The CDR3 sequence is 13 residues long. Germline V gene sequence: CDR1 MNHEY, CDR2 SVGAGI. CDR3 bases: TGTGCCAGCAGTCGGACAGGGGGCTATGGCTACACCTTC. Amino acids: CASSRTGGYGYTF.

This chain joins TRBV6-1 and TRBJ1-5, with TRBD1 identical over 8 bases. Unmatched junction bases numbered 2, after V lost 3 bases and J lost 4 bases. The germline V gene encodes CDR1 MNHNS and CDR2 SASEGT. The CDR3 runs 14 residues. The chain's CDR3 is CASSDRGRNQPQHF. The CDR3 DNA is TGTGCCAGCAGTGACAGGGGGCGGAATCAGCCCCAGCATTTT.

This clone was found once. The chain carries TRBV21-1 and TRBJ2-7; whether TRBD2, the table's D call, matches the DNA was not checked. TRBV21-1 is a known pseudogene. The CDR3 sequence is 14 residues long. The CDR3 spells CASSSGALTYEQYV. The CDR3 DNA is TGTGCCAGCAGCAGCGGTGCTCTAACCTACGAGCAGTACGTC.

The chain links TRBV6-2 or TRBV6-3 to TRBJ1-2; D gene ambiguous. This CDR3 contains 17 residues. V was cut by 0 bases and J by 7 bases, with 21 bases left in between. Looked up from germline, CDR1 is MNHEY and CDR2 is SVGEGT. The CDR3 nucleotides are TGTGCCAGCAGTTACTCGTCGACGGGGTTAAGGGAACGTGGCTACACCTTC. This codes for CASSYSSTGLRERGYTF.

The chain uses TRBV9 and TRBJ1-1; 12 nucleotides agree with TRBD1. From germline, CDR1 is SGDLS and CDR2 YYNGEE. V lost 4 bases and J lost 3; bases outside the gene matches: 16. The CDR3 has 19 residues. Here the CDR3 reads CASSPSVGTGGYEDTEAFF. The CDR3 nucleotides are TGTGCCAGCAGCCCATCGGTAGGGACAGGGGGCTATGAGGACACTGAAGCTTTCTTT.

This clone was recorded once. The chain carries TRBV5-1 and TRBJ2-3, with 8 bases lining up with TRBD2. Trimming took 0 bases from V and 6 from J; bases not matched to a gene: 6. CDR3 size: 15 residues. Germline V lookup: CDR1 SGHRS, CDR2 YFSETQ. This CDR3 is CASSLGGSGADTQYF. CDR3 sequence (DNA): TGCGCCAGCAGCTTGGGGGGTAGCGGGGCGGATACGCAGTATTTT.

The chain joins TRBV5-1 to TRBJ1-2; 11 bases map to TRBD1. This CDR3 spans 15 amino acids. V lost 4 bases to trimming and J lost 4 bases; unmatched junction nucleotides: 6. The germline V gene has CDR1 SGHRS and CDR2 YFSETQ. The CDR3 DNA follows: TGCGCCAGCAGCCAATCCGGACAGGGGGCCTATGGCTACACCTTC. Amino acid sequence: CASSQSGQGAYGYTF. The complete variable domain, with remaining parts taken from reference TRBV5-1 and TRBJ1-2, reads KAGVTQTPRYLIKTRGQQVTLSCSPISGHRSVSWYQQTPGQGLQFLFEYFSETQRNKGNFPGRFSGRQFSNSRSEMNVSTLELGDSALYLCASSQSGQGAYGYTFGSGTRLTVV.

The rearrangement uses TRBV19 and TRBJ1-2; D perhaps matches TRBD1 (5 bases). The germline gives CDR1 LNHDA, CDR2 SQIVND (reference sequence). V gave up 7 bases and J gave up 4 bases, with 16 bases separating them. The CDR3 is 14 amino acids. CDR3 amino acids: CASTPWGEPYGYTF. CDR3 sequence (DNA): TGTGCCAGTACCCCTTGGGGGGAACCCTATGGCTACACCTTC.

This clone was found once. The CDR3 DNA reads as TGTGCCAGCAGTTTATACCGACCAGGGATCATCGGCAATTTTGGAAACACCATATATTTT. This encodes CASSLYRPGIIGNFGNTIYF. The chain is built from TRBV28 and TRBJ1-3; possible D gene TRBD1, 5 bases. This CDR3 region has 20 residues. V dropped 1 base and J dropped 3 bases, with 25 bases sitting between them. The germline V gene has CDR1 MDHEN and CDR2 SYDVKM.

V usage is TRBV4-1 and J usage is TRBJ2-6; tentatively, D is TRBD2 (6 bases). The germline gives CDR1 MGHRA, CDR2 YSYEKL. The CDR3 is 16 amino acids. The ends were cut back, 0 bases at V and 8 bases at J, with 14 bases in the middle. The CDR3 nucleotides read TGCGCCAGCAGCCAAGATGGCGGAGGGAGCCCCAACGTCCTGACTTTC. Translating it yields CASSQDGGGSPNVLTF.